This entry lists 19 T cell receptor beta chains sequenced from one sample in a study of blood T cells in healthy people across ages. A second about 6 to 12 cycle PCR used barcoded and J-beta primers. TCRdb reprocessed the 5' RACE reads via MiXCR and lists one record per CDR3 protein. Among 950,000 to 1,200,000 distinct CDR3 sequences, less than 45% were seen once, and the ten largest hold around 14%. The sequencing input was blood. All receptors come from a man between 18 and 35 years old in good health.

The chain carries TRBV12-3 or TRBV12-4 and TRBJ1-5; D is ambiguous. The J call is uncertain, as TRBJ2-3 better fits the DNA end. The CDR3 has 15 amino acids. The CDR3 bases are TGTGCCAGCAGTCCAAGCTACTATAGCAATCAGCCCCAGTATTTT. It yields the protein CASSPSYYSNQPQYF.

The chain joins TRBV9 to TRBJ1-2, with a possible D match to TRBD1 (6 bases). CDR3 length: 16 residues. Germline V gene data show CDR1 as SGDLS and CDR2 as YYNGEE. Between the trimmed V and J ends, which lost 0 bases and 0 bases, there was a span of 12 bases. CDR3 DNA: TGTGCCAGCAGCGTAGAGGGGGACCGAGCTAACTATGGCTACACCTTC. Residues: CASSVEGDRANYGYTF.

This chain uses TRBV7-2 with TRBJ1-1; D gene ambiguous. CDR1 and CDR2 from the germline V gene are SGHTA and FQGNSA. This CDR3 spans 14 amino acids. Trimming left V 1 base short and J 3 bases short, with 9 bases between. The CDR3 is CASSLGKQYTEAFF. The DNA of the CDR3 is TGTGCCAGCAGCTTAGGGAAACAGTACACTGAAGCTTTCTTT.

This clonotype has more than one count but fewer than ten. The V and J genes are TRBV7-2 and TRBJ1-1; perhaps TRBD1 as D (5 bases). V dropped 1 base and J dropped 11 bases, with 17 bases sitting between them. This CDR3 contains 14 residues. Germline CDR1 and CDR2: SGHTA and FQGNSA. In nucleotides, the CDR3 is TGTGCCAGCAGCTTAGGGCCACAGGAGGGTCTTGCTTTCTTT. Residues: CASSLGPQEGLAFF.

This sequence joins TRBV25-1 and TRBJ2-5; D is undetermined. The ends were cut back, 1 base at V and 5 bases at J, with 2 bases in the middle. The CDR3 spans 11 residues. In germline, CDR1 is MGHDK, CDR2 SYGVNS. CDR3 loop: CASSEWETQYF. For the CDR3, the DNA is TGTGCCAGCAGTGAATGGGAGACCCAGTACTTC.

This clonotype came up a few times. CDR3 DNA: TGTGCCAGCAGTGAAGGGGCTAGCGGGGTTGCAGATACGCAGTATTTT. This sequence encodes CASSEGASGVADTQYF. V usage is TRBV6-1 and J usage is TRBJ2-3, with 9 bases identical to TRBD2. Trimming cost V 1 base and J 4 bases; bases outside gene matches: 6. Germline lookup yields CDR1 MNHNS and CDR2 SASEGT. CDR3 length: 16 residues.

The chain combines TRBV30 with TRBJ1-1; the match to TRBD1 covers 7 bases. The CDR3 contains 13 residues. Germline CDR1 GTSNPN, CDR2 SVGIG (reference sequence). The V gene end was trimmed by 8 bases and the J gene end by 0 bases; junction bases not matched to a gene: 6. CDR3 sequence reads: CAGDRPLNTEAFF. In nucleotides, the CDR3 is TGTGCCGGGGACAGACCCCTGAACACTGAAGCTTTCTTT.

In its sample, this clonotype was seen a few times. The chain couples TRBV29-1 to TRBJ2-1, with TRBD2 matching over 8 bases. CDR1 SQVTM and CDR2 ANQGSEA come from the germline V gene. This CDR3 has 16 residues. Losses at the gene ends were 4 bases for V and 1 base for J; bases not matched to a gene: 9. The CDR3 region is CSVVVAASGSYNEQFF. The CDR3 DNA reads TGCAGCGTTGTAGTGGCGGCTAGCGGGTCCTACAATGAGCAGTTCTTC.

The J gene is TRBJ1-2, the V gene TRBV4-3; no firm D call. This CDR3 spans 14 amino acids. Trimming stripped 2 bases from V and 7 bases from J, with 14 bases between. Germline CDR1 and CDR2: LGHNA and YSLEER. CDR3 in amino acids: CASSQIEAAGGYTF. DNA of the CDR3: TGCGCCAGCAGCCAAATCGAGGCGGCAGGTGGCTACACCTTC.

The chain employs TRBV20-1 and TRBJ2-7; 7 positions agree with TRBD1. J lost 2 bases, V lost 3 bases, and 7 bases had no gene match. Germline V gene data show CDR1 as DFQATT and CDR2 as SNEGSKA (reference sequence). This CDR3 is built from 14 residues. In nucleotides, the CDR3 is TGCAGTGCTAGGACGACAGGGCCCCCCTACGAGCAGTACTTC. Protein sequence: CSARTTGPPYEQYF.

The chain joins TRBV20-1 to TRBJ2-5; no reliable D call. The CDR3 runs to 15 residues. Germline CDR1 is DFQATT and CDR2 is SNEGSKA (reference sequence). Trimming removed 1 base at V and 0 bases at J, with 12 bases between. The CDR3 sequence is CSARGAGTDQETQYF. In DNA, the CDR3 is TGCAGTGCTAGAGGGGCAGGAACCGACCAAGAGACCCAGTACTTC.

This chain connects TRBV27 to TRBJ2-7, with D perhaps given as TRBD1 or TRBD2 (6 bases each). The DNA end lines up better with TRBJ2-5; the J call may be wrong. CDR1 MNHEY and CDR2 SMNVEV come from the germline V gene (reference sequence). This CDR3 spans 14 amino acids. The CDR3 nucleotides read TGTGCCACCAGAGGTGGTAGGGGGGAACAGACCCAGTACTTC. This codes for CATRGGRGEQTQYF.

The CDR3 DNA is TGCGCCAGCAGCCAGGGACCACCTAGGGGCACAGATACGCAGTATTTT. Its translation: CASSQGPPRGTDTQYF. The V gene is TRBV4-1, the J gene TRBJ2-3; TRBD1 or TRBD2 may be the D gene (5 bases each). Germline CDR1 and CDR2: MGHRA and YSYEKL. With 3 bases removed from V and 1 base from J, the gap between germline ends came to 14 bases. The CDR3 runs 16 residues.

This rearrangement joins TRBV9 to TRBJ2-1; D is ambiguous. Germline V gene sequence: CDR1 SGDLS, CDR2 YYNGEE. V lost 0 bases and J 5 bases, leaving 15 bases between the germline ends. This CDR3 has 16 amino acids. The CDR3 DNA reads TGTGCCAGCAGCGTAGGAGGTACGGGTTTTAACAATGAGCAGTTCTTC. This sequence encodes CASSVGGTGFNNEQFF.

This clonotype was seen only a few times. The gene calls are TRBV20-1 and TRBJ1-6, with D hard to call. The CDR3 has 11 residues. The germline CDR1 and CDR2 sequences are DFQATT and SNEGSKA (reference sequence). Trimming left V 6 bases short and J 7 bases short, with 7 bases between. CDR3 loop: CSAGRNSPLHF. CDR3 DNA sequence: TGCAGTGCAGGGAGGAATTCACCCCTCCACTTT.

A word on this clonotype: A read error is possible here, since a much larger clone lies one base away. The chain links TRBV6-5 to TRBJ2-5, with 8 bases lining up with TRBD2. Germline CDR1 is MNHEY and CDR2 is SVGAGI. CDR3 length: 15 residues. The CDR3 here is CASSYSGGHQETRYF. DNA of the CDR3: TGTGCCAGCAGTTACAGCGGGGGACACCAAGAGACCCGGTACTTC.

This clonotype has only a few counts. V usage is TRBV6-6 and J usage is TRBJ2-6; no definite D call. Trimming removed 7 bases from V and 2 bases from J, with 3 bases in between. The CDR3 has 12 amino acids. CDR1 and CDR2 (germline): MNHNY, SVGAGI (reference sequence). In nucleotides, the CDR3 is TGTGCCAGCACTGCTGGGGCCAACGTCCTGACTTTC. Its translation: CASTAGANVLTF.

A note on this clonotype: A much more abundant neighbour one base away suggests this may be a read error. The rearrangement uses TRBV29-1 and TRBJ2-7; D not resolved. The germline V gene has CDR1 SQVTM and CDR2 ANQGSEA. CDR3 length equals 12 residues. V shed 3 bases and J shed 5 bases, with 11 bases lying between them. CDR3 nucleotide sequence: TGCAGCGTTGAGTTAAAGGACGACGAGCAGTACTTC. This gives the protein CSVELKDDEQYF.

In DNA, the CDR3 is TGCAGCGTTGCGTCGACTAGCGGGGACAATGAGCAGTACTTC. This gives the protein CSVASTSGDNEQYF. V and J are TRBV29-1 and TRBJ2-5; 11 bases match TRBD2. The CDR3 covers 14 residues. CDR1 SQVTM and CDR2 ANQGSEA come from the germline V gene. Losses at the gene ends were 4 bases for V and 11 bases for J; bases not matched to a gene: 12.